These 10 T cell receptor beta chains share one sample of origin, sequenced in a study of blood T cell repertoires in COVID-19. Assay used: immunoSEQ multiplex PCR; TCRdb lists only in-frame clones, some missing. The sample yields about 130,000 clones, less than 90% seen once. Specimen: peripheral blood. The receptors come from a woman older than 75 with acute or convalescent COVID-19.

The rearrangement links TRBV5-1 to TRBJ2-3, with D possibly matching TRBD2 (5 bases). Germline assignment: CDR1 SGHRS and CDR2 YFSETQ. The CDR3 length is 16 residues. V was shortened by 5 bases and J by 0 bases, with 16 bases between the two germline ends. DNA for the CDR3: TGCGCCAGCAGGACGGGGATCAGCACTAGCACAGATACGCAGTATTTT. Residues: CASRTGISTSTDTQYF.

The chain recombines TRBV25-1 with TRBJ1-1; 9 bases fit TRBD1. V gave up 4 bases and J gave up 6 bases; unmatched junction bases: 9. This CDR3 is built from 15 residues. The germline V gene encodes CDR1 MGHDK and CDR2 SYGVNS. The CDR3 protein is CASSVTGTGTSEAFF. The CDR3 nucleotides read TGTGCCAGCAGTGTCACCGGGACAGGGACTTCTGAAGCTTTCTTT.

The chain employs TRBV5-4 and TRBJ1-1; 7 bases line up with TRBD1. Germline V CDR1 and CDR2: SGHNT, YYREEE (reference sequence). The CDR3 totals 12 residues. V was pared by 5 bases and J by 7 bases, with 5 bases of the junction left unmatched. The CDR3 DNA sequence: TGTGCCAGCAGTTCACAGGGGTTTGAAGCTTTCTTT. It translates to CASSSQGFEAFF.

A word on this clone: The sample has other DNA sequences that encode this CDR3 too. This chain links TRBV19 with TRBJ1-5; maybe TRBD1 (6 bases). This CDR3 contains 13 residues. Trimming stripped 5 bases from V and 1 base from J, with 6 bases between. Per germline, CDR1 LNHDA and CDR2 SQIVND (reference sequence). CDR3 region: CASSGQSNQPQHF. The CDR3 bases are TGTGCCAGTAGTGGACAGAGCAATCAGCCCCAGCATTTT.

In nucleotides, the CDR3 is TGTGCCAGCTCAATGCCGGGGACAACTAGCACAGATACGCAGTATTTT. This translates into CASSMPGTTSTDTQYF. The V and J genes are TRBV18 and TRBJ2-3; possibly TRBD1 for D (6 bases). V lost 5 bases and J lost 0, with 15 bases in between. The CDR3 runs 16 residues. Germline V gene sequence: CDR1 KGHSH, CDR2 LQKENI.

CDR3 residues: CASSLAGSSGGAWYV. The CDR3 DNA reads TGTGCCAGCAGCTTAGCAGGTTCGAGCGGGGGAGCGTGGTACGTC. The chain joins TRBV11-2 to TRBJ2-7; 8 bases align to TRBD2. CDR1 and CDR2 from the germline V gene are SGHAT and FQNNGV. Trimming at V came to 1 base and at J to 12 bases, leaving 14 bases not matched to a gene. CDR3 length: 15 amino acids.

This sequence joins TRBV21-1 and TRBJ1-3; the table calls TRBD1, which could not be checked here. TRBV21-1 is tagged as a pseudogene. The CDR3 spans 17 residues. The CDR3 sequence is CASSMLSDRRRGNTIYF. CDR3 DNA sequence: TGTGCCAGCAGCATGCTCTCCGACAGGCGGAGGGGAAACACCATATATTTT.

V and J are TRBV5-5 and TRBJ1-4; 10 bases map to TRBD1. CDR3 length: 15 residues. After removal of 4 bases from V and 6 bases from J, the junction contained 6 bases not matched to a gene. Germline CDR1 is SGHKS and CDR2 is YYEKEE (reference sequence). The CDR3 protein is CASSLTGGWDEKLFF. The CDR3 nucleotides read TGTGCCAGCAGCCTGACAGGGGGCTGGGATGAAAAACTGTTTTTT.

The chain links TRBV29-1 to TRBJ1-1; TRBD1 might be the D (6 bases). CDR1 and CDR2 from the germline V gene are SQVTM and ANQGSEA. The CDR3 contains 14 residues. V lost 0 bases and J lost 3, with 11 bases in between. The CDR3 protein is CSVEDGSGDTEAFF. The DNA of the CDR3 is TGCAGCGTTGAAGATGGATCAGGGGACACTGAAGCTTTCTTT. Complete variable domain (other parts from reference TRBV29-1 and TRBJ1-1): SAVISQKPSRDICQRGTSLTIQCQVDSQVTMMFWYRQQPGQSLTLIATANQGSEATYESGFVIDKFPISRPNLTFSTLTVSNMSPEDSSIYLCSVEDGSGDTEAFFGQGTRLTVV.

The rearrangement links TRBV9 to TRBJ2-1; D is unresolved. From germline, CDR1 is SGDLS and CDR2 YYNGEE. The CDR3 runs 13 residues. Trimming took 1 base from V and 6 from J, leaving 8 bases between them. CDR3 sequence (DNA): TGTGCCAGCAGCGTATACGGGTTCAATGAGCAGTTCTTC. As protein: CASSVYGFNEQFF.